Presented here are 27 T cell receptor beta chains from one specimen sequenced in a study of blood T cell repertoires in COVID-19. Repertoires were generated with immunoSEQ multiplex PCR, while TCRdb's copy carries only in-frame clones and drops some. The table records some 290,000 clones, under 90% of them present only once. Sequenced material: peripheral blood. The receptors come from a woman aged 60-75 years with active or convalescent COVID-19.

In nucleotides, the CDR3 is TGTGCCAGCAGCCCGAGGACAGGGGCCCACTATGGCTACACCTTC. It encodes CASSPRTGAHYGYTF. This chain connects TRBV7-2 to TRBJ1-2; 9 bases align to TRBD1. V was clipped by 5 bases and J by 3 bases; unmatched bases: 7. The CDR3 runs to 15 residues. Germline V gene lookup returns CDR1 SGHTA and CDR2 FQGNSA.

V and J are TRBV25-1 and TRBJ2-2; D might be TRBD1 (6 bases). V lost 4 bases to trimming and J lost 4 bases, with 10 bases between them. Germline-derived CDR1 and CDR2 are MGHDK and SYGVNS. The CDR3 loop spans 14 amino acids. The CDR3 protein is CASSGIGGTGELFF. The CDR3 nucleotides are TGTGCCAGCAGTGGTATAGGGGGCACCGGGGAGCTGTTTTTT.

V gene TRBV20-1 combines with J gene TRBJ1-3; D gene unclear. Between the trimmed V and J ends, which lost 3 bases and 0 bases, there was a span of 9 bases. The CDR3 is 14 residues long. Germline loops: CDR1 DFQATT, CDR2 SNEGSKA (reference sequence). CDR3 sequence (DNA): TGCAGTGCTAGTAATCCCAGCTCTGGAAACACCATATATTTT. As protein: CSASNPSSGNTIYF.

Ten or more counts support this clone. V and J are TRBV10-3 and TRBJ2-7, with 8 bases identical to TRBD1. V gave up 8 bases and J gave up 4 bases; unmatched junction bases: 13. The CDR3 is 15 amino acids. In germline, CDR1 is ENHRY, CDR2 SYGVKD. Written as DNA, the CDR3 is TGTGCCATCGGAGTAATACAGGGGGAAGGATACGAGCAGTACTTC. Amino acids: CAIGVIQGEGYEQYF.

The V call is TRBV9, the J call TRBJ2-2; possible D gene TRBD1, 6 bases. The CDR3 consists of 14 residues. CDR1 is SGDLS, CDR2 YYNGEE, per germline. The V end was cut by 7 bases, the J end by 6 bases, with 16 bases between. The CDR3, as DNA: TGTGCCAGCGGCGGACGGACAGTTGCCGGGGAGCTGTTTTTT. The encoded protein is CASGGRTVAGELFF.

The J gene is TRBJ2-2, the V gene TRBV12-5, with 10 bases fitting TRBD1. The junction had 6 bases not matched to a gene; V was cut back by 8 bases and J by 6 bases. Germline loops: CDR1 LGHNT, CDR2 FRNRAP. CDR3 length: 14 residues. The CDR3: CASRTGGSSGELFF. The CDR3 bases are TGTGCTAGTAGGACAGGGGGTAGTTCCGGGGAGCTGTTTTTT.

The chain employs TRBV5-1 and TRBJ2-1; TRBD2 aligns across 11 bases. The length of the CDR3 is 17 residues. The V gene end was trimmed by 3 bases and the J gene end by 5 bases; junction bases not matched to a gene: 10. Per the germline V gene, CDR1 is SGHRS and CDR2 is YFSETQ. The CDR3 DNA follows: TGCGCCAGCAGCTGGGGTGTAGTAGCGGGGGGGCACAATGAGCAGTTCTTC. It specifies CASSWGVVAGGHNEQFF.

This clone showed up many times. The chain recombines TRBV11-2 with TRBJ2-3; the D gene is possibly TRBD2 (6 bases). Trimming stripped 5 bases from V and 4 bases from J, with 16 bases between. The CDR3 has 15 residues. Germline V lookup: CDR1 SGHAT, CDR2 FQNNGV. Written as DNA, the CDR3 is TGTGCCAGCAGCACGGGAGTCCTTAACCCAGATACGCAGTATTTT. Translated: CASSTGVLNPDTQYF.

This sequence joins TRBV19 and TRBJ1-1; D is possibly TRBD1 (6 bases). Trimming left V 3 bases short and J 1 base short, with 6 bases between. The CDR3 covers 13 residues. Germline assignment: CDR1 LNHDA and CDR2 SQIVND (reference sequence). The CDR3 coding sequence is TGTGCCAGTAGTATGGGGGCGAACACTGAAGCTTTCTTT. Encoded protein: CASSMGANTEAFF.

CDR3 loop: CASSSGQNYGYTF. The CDR3 bases are TGTGCCAGCAGTTCGGGACAGAACTATGGCTACACCTTC. The chain joins TRBV12-3 or TRBV12-4 to TRBJ1-2, with 7 positions matching TRBD1. This CDR3 is built from 13 residues. Trimming at V came to 4 bases and at J to 2 bases, leaving 1 base not matched to a gene.

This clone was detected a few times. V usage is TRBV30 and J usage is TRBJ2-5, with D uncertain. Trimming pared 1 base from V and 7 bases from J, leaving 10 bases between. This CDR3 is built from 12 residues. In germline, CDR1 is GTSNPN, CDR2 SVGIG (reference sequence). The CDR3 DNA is TGTGCCTGGAGTGGCCTGCACAGGACCCAGTACTTC. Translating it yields CAWSGLHRTQYF.

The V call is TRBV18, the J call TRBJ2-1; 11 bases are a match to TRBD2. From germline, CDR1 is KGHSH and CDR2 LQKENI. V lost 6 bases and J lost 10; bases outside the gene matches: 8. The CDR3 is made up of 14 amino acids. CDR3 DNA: TGTGCCAGCTCGCTAGCGGGGGGCCAGAGAGAGCAGTTCTTC. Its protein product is CASSLAGGQREQFF.

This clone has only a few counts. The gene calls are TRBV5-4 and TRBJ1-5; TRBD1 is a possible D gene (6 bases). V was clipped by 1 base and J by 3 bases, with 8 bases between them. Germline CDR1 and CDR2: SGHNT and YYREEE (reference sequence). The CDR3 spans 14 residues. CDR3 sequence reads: CASSLSGDNQPQHF. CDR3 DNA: TGTGCCAGCAGCTTGTCAGGGGACAATCAGCCCCAGCATTTT.

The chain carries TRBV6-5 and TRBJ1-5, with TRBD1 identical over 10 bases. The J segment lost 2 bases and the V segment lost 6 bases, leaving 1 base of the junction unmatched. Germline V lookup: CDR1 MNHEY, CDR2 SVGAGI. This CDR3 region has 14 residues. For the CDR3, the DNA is TGTGCCAGCAGAGGGACAGGGGGCAATCAGCCCCAGCATTTT. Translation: CASRGTGGNQPQHF.

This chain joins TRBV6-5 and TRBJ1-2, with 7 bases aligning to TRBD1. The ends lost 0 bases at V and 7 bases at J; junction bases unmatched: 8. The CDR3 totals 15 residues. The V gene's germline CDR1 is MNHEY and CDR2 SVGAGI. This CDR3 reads CASSYSRTDRAGYTF. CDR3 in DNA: TGTGCCAGCAGTTACTCCCGGACAGACAGGGCTGGCTACACCTTC.

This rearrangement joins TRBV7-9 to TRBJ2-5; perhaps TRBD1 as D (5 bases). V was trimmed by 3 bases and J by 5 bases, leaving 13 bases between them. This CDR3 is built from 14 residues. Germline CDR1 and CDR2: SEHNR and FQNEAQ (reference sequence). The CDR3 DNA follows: TGTGCCAGCAGCTTCAGCCAGGGTGGTGAGACCCAGTACTTC. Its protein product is CASSFSQGGETQYF.

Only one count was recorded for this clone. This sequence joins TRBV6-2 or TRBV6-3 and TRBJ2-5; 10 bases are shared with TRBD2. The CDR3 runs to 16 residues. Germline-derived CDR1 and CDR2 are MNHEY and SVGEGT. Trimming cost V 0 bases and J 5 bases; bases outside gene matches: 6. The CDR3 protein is CASSYSASGGRETQYF. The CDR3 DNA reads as TGTGCCAGCAGTTACTCGGCTAGCGGGGGACGGGAGACCCAGTACTTC.

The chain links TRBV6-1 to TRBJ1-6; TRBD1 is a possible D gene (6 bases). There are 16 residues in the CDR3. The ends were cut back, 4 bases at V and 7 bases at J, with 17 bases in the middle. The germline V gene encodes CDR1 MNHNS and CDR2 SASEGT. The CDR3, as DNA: TGTGCCAGCAGTGCCCAGGGCAGGGGATGGAATTCACCCCTCCACTTT. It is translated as CASSAQGRGWNSPLHF.

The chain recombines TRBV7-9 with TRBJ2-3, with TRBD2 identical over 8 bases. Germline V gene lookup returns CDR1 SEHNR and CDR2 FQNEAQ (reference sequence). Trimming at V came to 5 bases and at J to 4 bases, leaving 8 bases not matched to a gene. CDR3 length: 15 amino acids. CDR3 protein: CASSLTAGGADTQYF. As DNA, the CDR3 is TGTGCCAGCAGCCTAACTGCGGGGGGAGCAGATACGCAGTATTTT.

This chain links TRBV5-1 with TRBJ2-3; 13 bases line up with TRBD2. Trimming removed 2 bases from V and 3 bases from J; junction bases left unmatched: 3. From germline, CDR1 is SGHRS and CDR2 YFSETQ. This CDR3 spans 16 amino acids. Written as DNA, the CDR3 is TGCGCCAGCAGCTTACCACTAGCGGGGGGGACAGATACGCAGTATTTT. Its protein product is CASSLPLAGGTDTQYF.

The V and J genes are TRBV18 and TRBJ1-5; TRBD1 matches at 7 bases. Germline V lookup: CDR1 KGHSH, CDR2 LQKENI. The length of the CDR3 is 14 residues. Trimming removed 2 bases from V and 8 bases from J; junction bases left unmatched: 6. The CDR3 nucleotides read TGTGCCAGCTCACCAAACACAGGGGAAAAGCCCCAGCATTTT. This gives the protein CASSPNTGEKPQHF.

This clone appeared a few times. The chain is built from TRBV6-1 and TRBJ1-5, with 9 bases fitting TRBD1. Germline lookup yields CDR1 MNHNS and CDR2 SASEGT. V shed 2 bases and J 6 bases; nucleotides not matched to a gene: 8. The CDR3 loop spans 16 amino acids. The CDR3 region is CASSELPGQGFQPQHF. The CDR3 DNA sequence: TGTGCCAGCAGTGAATTACCGGGACAGGGATTTCAGCCCCAGCATTTT.

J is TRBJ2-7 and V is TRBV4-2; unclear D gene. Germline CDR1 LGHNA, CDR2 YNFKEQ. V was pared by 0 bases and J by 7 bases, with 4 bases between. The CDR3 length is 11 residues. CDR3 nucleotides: TGTGCCAGCAGCCAAGAACAGGAGCAGTACTTC. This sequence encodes CASSQEQEQYF.

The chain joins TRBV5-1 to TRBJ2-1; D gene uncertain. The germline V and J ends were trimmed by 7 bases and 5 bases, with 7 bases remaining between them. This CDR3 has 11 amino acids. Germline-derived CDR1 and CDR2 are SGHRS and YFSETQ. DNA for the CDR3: TGCGCCAGCCCGGTCCACAATGAGCAGTTCTTC. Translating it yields CASPVHNEQFF.

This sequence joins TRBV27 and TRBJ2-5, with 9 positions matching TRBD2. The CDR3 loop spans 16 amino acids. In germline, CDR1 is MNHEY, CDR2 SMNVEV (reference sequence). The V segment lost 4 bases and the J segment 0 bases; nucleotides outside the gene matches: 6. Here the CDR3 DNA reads TGTGCCAGCAGTTCCTCTAGCGGGGCGTACCAAGAGACCCAGTACTTC. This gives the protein CASSSSSGAYQETQYF.

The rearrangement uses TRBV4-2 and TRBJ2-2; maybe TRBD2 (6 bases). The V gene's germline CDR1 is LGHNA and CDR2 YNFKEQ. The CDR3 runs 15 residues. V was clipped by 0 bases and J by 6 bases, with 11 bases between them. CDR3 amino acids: CASSQDSGDPGELFF. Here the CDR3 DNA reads TGTGCCAGCAGCCAAGATTCGGGGGACCCCGGGGAGCTGTTTTTT.

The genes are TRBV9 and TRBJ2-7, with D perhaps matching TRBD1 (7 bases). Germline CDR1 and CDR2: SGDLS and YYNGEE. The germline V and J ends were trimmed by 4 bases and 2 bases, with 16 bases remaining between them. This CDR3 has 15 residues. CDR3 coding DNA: TGTGCCAGCAGCCCCGGGGGACAGTCCCCCTACGAGCAGTACTTC. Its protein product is CASSPGGQSPYEQYF.